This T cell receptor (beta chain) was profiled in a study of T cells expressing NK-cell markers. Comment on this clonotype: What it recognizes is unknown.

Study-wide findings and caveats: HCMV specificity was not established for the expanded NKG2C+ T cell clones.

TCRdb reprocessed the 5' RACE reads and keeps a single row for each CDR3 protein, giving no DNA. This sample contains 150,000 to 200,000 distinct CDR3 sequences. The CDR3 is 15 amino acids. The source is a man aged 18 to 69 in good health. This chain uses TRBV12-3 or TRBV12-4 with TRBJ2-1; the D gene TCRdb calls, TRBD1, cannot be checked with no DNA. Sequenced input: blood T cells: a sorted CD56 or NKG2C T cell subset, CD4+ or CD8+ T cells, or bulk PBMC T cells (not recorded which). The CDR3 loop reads CASRAGATLWNEQFF.